Sequencing of this T cell receptor (beta chain) was carried out in a study of T-cell memory formation after mild COVID-19. Study-wide background: TCR clusters were mostly confined to one donor each.

CDR3 length equals 15 residues. V was shortened by 0 bases and J by 3 bases, with 13 bases between the two germline ends. CDR1 is SGHRS, CDR2 YFSETQ, per germline. It was 5'RACE with constant-segment primers that produced the TCR alpha and TCR beta cDNA libraries, which carried sample barcodes and UMIs. TCRdb fed the 5' RACE reads into MiXCR, producing one record per CDR3 protein. Here the sample spans some 310,000 distinct CDR3 sequences, 20% to 25% being singletons. This chain joins TRBV5-1 and TRBJ2-7; a possible D gene is TRBD1 (5 bases). The sample consisted of PBMCs or a T cell subset sorted from them (not recorded which). The clonotype originates from a man aged 18-30 years who had mild COVID-19 (a few samples of this study predate the infection). Cell type and time point are not known. The CDR3 DNA sequence: TGCGCCAGCAGCTTGGGGCAGGGAAGGTTCTACGAGCAGTACGTC. Translation gives CASSLGQGRFYEQYV.